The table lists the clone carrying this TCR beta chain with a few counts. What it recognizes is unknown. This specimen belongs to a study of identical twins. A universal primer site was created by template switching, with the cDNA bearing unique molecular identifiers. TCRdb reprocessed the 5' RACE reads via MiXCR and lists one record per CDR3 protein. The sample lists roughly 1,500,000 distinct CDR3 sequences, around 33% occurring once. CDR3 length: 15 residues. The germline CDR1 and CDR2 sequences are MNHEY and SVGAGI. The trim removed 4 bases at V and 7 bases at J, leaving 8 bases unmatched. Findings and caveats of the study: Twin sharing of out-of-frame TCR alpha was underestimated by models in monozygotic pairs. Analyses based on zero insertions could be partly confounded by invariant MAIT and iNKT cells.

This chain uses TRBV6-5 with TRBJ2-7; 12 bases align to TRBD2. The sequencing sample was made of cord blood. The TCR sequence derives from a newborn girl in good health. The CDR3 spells CASSFPTSGSNEQYF. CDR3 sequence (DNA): TGTGCCAGCAGTTTCCCGACTAGCGGGAGTAATGAGCAGTACTTC.